The sequence of this T cell receptor (beta chain) was determined in a study of blood T cells in healthy people across ages. Deletions cut 0 bases from V and 4 bases from J, with 5 bases between. The CDR3 is 12 amino acids. Germline V gene data show CDR1 as SGHRS and CDR2 as YFSETQ. Peripheral blood, approximately 10 milliliters per donor, was collected. This clonotype has ten or more counts. For the second PCR, which ran for roughly 7 to 11 cycles, a sample-barcoded 5' primer and a J-beta primer mix were used. TCRdb analysed the 5' RACE reads with MiXCR anew, one entry per CDR3 protein. This table has 600,000 to 900,000 distinct CDR3 sequences, approximately 24% appearing once. These data were likewise used in another study, on T cells of mothers and their children.

Sequenced input: blood. This TCR came from a boy younger than 18 in good health. V and J are TRBV5-1 and TRBJ2-7; tentative D call: TRBD1 (5 bases). The CDR3 spells CASSLDRYEQYF. The DNA for the CDR3 is TGCGCCAGCAGCTTGGACAGGTACGAGCAGTACTTC.